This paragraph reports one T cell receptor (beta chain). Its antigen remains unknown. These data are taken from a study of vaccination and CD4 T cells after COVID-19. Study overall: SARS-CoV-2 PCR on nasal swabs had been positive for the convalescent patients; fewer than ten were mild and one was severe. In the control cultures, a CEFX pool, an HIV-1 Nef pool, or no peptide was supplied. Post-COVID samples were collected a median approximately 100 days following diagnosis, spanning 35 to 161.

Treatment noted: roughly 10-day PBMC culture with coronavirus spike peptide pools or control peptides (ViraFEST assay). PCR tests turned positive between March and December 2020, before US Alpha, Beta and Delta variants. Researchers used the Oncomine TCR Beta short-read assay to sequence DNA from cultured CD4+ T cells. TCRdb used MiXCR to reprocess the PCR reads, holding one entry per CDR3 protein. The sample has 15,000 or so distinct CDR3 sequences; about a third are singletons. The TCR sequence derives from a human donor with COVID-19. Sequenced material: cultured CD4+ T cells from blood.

The CDR3 region is CASSYQLAGGRGLETQYF. CDR3 nucleotides: TGTGCCAGCAGTTATCAGCTAGCGGGGGGCCGGGGTCTAGAGACCCAGTACTTC. This sequence joins TRBV6-5 and TRBJ2-5, with 11 bases fitting TRBD2. V was pared by 3 bases and J by 4 bases, with 13 bases of the junction left unmatched. This CDR3 is 18 amino acids long. Germline values: CDR1 MNHEY, CDR2 SVGAGI.